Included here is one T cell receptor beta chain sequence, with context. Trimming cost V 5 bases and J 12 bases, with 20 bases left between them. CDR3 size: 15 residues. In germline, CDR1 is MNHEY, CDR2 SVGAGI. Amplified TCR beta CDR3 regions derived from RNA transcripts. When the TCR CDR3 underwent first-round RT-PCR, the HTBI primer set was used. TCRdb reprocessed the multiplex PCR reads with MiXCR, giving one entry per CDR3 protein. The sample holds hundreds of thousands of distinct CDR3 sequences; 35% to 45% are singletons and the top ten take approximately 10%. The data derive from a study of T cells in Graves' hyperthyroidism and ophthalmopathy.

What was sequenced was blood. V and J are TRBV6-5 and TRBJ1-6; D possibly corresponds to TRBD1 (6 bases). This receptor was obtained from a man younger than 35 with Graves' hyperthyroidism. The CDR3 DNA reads TGTGCCAGCAGTCACGGGGGGGACATTCAGAGACCCCTCCACTTT. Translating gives CASSHGGDIQRPLHF.